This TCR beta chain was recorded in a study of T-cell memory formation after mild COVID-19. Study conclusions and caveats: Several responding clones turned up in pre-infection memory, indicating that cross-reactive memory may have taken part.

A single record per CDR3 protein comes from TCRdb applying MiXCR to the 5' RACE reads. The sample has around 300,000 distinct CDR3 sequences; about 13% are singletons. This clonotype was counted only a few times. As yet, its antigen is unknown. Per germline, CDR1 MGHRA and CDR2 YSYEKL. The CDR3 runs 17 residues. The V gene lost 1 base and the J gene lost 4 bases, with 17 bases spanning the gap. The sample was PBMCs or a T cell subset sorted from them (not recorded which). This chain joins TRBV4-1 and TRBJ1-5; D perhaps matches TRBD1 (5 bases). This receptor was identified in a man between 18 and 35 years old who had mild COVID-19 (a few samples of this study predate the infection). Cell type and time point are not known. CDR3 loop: CASSQVYVGQRNQPQHF. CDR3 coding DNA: TGCGCCAGCAGCCAAGTTTATGTGGGGCAAAGGAATCAGCCCCAGCATTTT.